A single sample is the source of the 25 T cell receptor beta chains below, sequenced in a study of beta chain features in type 1 diabetes. Broader study findings: TCRB CDR3s were moderately but significantly shorter in Type 1 diabetes patients in all four CD4+ subsets.

cDNA synthesis used the whole RNA isolate, giving expressed TCRB sequences. This table comes from immunoSEQ multiplex PCR, and its TCRdb copy is limited to in-frame clones, with some not included. The sample lists about 150,000 clones, 10% seen once, with under 0.55% in the top ten. No antigen is known for these receptors. The sequencing input was central memory CD4+ T cells from blood. Every receptor here comes from a man aged 30 to 45 with type 1 diabetes.

This clone was counted a few times. This chain connects TRBV15 to TRBJ1-1; no clear D. V was cut by 2 bases and J by 0 bases, with 10 bases left in between. The V gene's germline CDR1 is LNHNV and CDR2 YYDKDF (reference sequence). The CDR3 length is 15 residues. CDR3 region: CATSRQVNLNTEAFF. CDR3 nucleotide sequence: TGTGCCACCAGCAGACAAGTTAACTTGAACACTGAAGCTTTCTTT.

As regards this clone: In the same sample, other DNA sequences code for this CDR3. This rearrangement joins TRBV7-2 to TRBJ2-7; TRBD1 matches at 9 bases. After removal of 6 bases from V and 3 bases from J, the junction contained 6 bases not matched to a gene. Germline V lookup: CDR1 SGHTA, CDR2 FQGNSA. This CDR3 spans 14 amino acids. The CDR3 bases are TGTGCCAGCAGTTCCGGGACAGGGTACTACGAGCAGTACTTC. It encodes CASSSGTGYYEQYF.

This clone was seen more than once but under ten times. V usage is TRBV21-1 and J usage is TRBJ2-1; TRBD2 reflects the table's D call only, with no check against the DNA. TRBV21-1 is termed a pseudogene. The CDR3 loop spans 18 amino acids. The CDR3, as DNA: TGTGCCAGCAGCAAAGCCCTGGGACTAGCGGGAAGATTTAATGAGCAGTTCTTC. It encodes CASSKALGLAGRFNEQFF.

This rearrangement joins TRBV28 to TRBJ2-1; 7 nucleotides align to TRBD1. With 3 bases clipped from V and 3 bases from J, the junction kept 8 bases outside the gene matches. CDR1 is MDHEN, CDR2 SYDVKM, per germline. This CDR3 contains 16 residues. CDR3 in amino acids: CASSFTGDGSYNEQFF. The CDR3 region has the DNA TGTGCCAGCAGTTTCACAGGGGACGGAAGCTACAATGAGCAGTTCTTC.

This clone was detected only a few times. The chain is built from TRBV2 and TRBJ2-2, with TRBD1 matching 8 bases. V shed 6 bases and J 3 bases; nucleotides not matched to a gene: 3. This CDR3 has 14 amino acids. Germline V gene lookup returns CDR1 SNHLY and CDR2 FYNNEI. CDR3 in amino acids: CASRLTGDTGELFF. Here the CDR3 DNA reads TGTGCCAGCAGGCTGACAGGGGACACCGGGGAGCTGTTTTTT.

The chain recombines TRBV13 with TRBJ2-5, with 8 bases lining up with TRBD1. The V and J ends lost 3 bases and 4 bases, in that order; junction bases with no gene match: 7. Germline assignment: CDR1 PRHDT and CDR2 FYEKMQ (reference sequence). The length of the CDR3 is 15 residues. This chain's CDR3 is CASSFKAGGLETQYF. The DNA of the CDR3 is TGTGCCAGCAGCTTCAAGGCAGGGGGCTTAGAGACCCAGTACTTC.

Comment on this clone: At the DNA level, this CDR3 is encoded by other sequences in the same sample as well. The chain recombines TRBV5-1 with TRBJ2-3; D not resolved. V lost 0 bases, J lost 0 bases, and 8 bases lay in between. The CDR3 sequence is 15 residues long. Germline CDR1 SGHRS, CDR2 YFSETQ. CDR3 in DNA: TGCGCCAGCAGCTTGGACAGCAGAAGCACAGATACGCAGTATTTT. It codes for CASSLDSRSTDTQYF.

This clone was seen only once. The chain combines TRBV4-1 with TRBJ1-1; tentative D call: TRBD1 (5 bases). Trimming left V 6 bases short and J 1 base short, with 9 bases between. The CDR3 is 13 amino acids. CDR1 MGHRA and CDR2 YSYEKL come from the germline V gene. CDR3 sequence (DNA): TGCGCCAGCAGTCAACAGGCGAACACTGAAGCTTTCTTT. Protein: CASSQQANTEAFF.

The chain is built from TRBV5-1 and TRBJ2-7; D is unclear. V shed 0 bases and J shed 0 bases, with 10 bases lying between them. The CDR3 length is 15 residues. Germline V CDR1 and CDR2: SGHRS, YFSETQ. The CDR3 coding sequence is TGCGCCAGCAGCTTGGATCCCCTTAGCTCCTACGAGCAGTACTTC. Translating gives CASSLDPLSSYEQYF.

In this sample, this clone turned up a few times. The gene calls are TRBV6-6 and TRBJ2-3; possibly TRBD1 for D (6 bases). This CDR3 is 13 amino acids long. Germline CDR1 reads MNHNY; CDR2 reads SVGAGI (reference sequence). Trimming pared 6 bases from V and 9 bases from J, leaving 16 bases between. The CDR3 coding sequence is TGTGCCAGCAGCGACCCTAACAGGGACACGCAGTATTTT. Protein sequence: CASSDPNRDTQYF.

V and J are TRBV18 and TRBJ2-1; weak D call: TRBD1 (5 bases). This CDR3 region has 12 residues. V was clipped by 6 bases and J by 9 bases, with 12 bases between them. The germline V gene has CDR1 KGHSH and CDR2 LQKENI. The CDR3 region is CASSPGHREQFF. The CDR3 bases are TGTGCCAGCTCCCCTGGACATCGTGAGCAGTTCTTC. Full variable domain (missing parts from reference TRBV18 and TRBJ2-1): NAGVMQNPRHLVRRRGQEARLRCSPMKGHSHVYWYRQLPEEGLKFMVYLQKENIIDESGMPKERFSAEFPKEGPSILRIQQVVRGDSAAYFCASSPGHREQFFGPGTRLTVL.

This clone occurred a few times. V gene TRBV5-4 combines with J gene TRBJ2-3, with 7 bases fitting TRBD2. The trim removed 2 bases at V and 0 bases at J, leaving 6 bases unmatched. The CDR3 length is 16 residues. Germline V gene lookup returns CDR1 SGHNT and CDR2 YYREEE (reference sequence). The CDR3 region is CASSLGGSSSTDTQYF. The CDR3 region has the DNA TGTGCCAGCAGCTTAGGCGGGAGCTCGAGCACAGATACGCAGTATTTT.

This clone has a handful of counts. The chain employs TRBV6-6 and TRBJ1-1; TRBD1 might be the D (5 bases). Germline values: CDR1 MNHNY, CDR2 SVGAGI (reference sequence). CDR3 length equals 14 residues. V was shortened by 0 bases and J by 4 bases, with 9 bases between the two germline ends. The chain's CDR3 is CASSYSRGGTEAFF. CDR3 nucleotide sequence: TGTGCCAGCAGTTACTCGCGGGGGGGCACTGAAGCTTTCTTT.

This clone came up a few times. The chain carries TRBV5-1 and TRBJ1-2, with 7 bases aligning to TRBD1. Per the germline V gene, CDR1 is SGHRS and CDR2 is YFSETQ. J was trimmed by 4 bases and V by 4 bases; bases with no gene match: 7. The CDR3 is made up of 14 amino acids. CDR3: CASSPGQSLYGYTF. Here the CDR3 DNA reads TGCGCCAGCAGCCCGGGACAGTCCCTCTATGGCTACACCTTC.

The table lists this clone with a few counts. The chain links TRBV5-1 to TRBJ1-1; weak D call: TRBD1 (6 bases). From germline, CDR1 is SGHRS and CDR2 YFSETQ. The V gene lost 5 bases and the J gene lost 7 bases, with 15 bases spanning the gap. The CDR3 covers 13 residues. The CDR3 sequence: CASRRTEDYEAFF. In DNA, the CDR3 is TGCGCCAGCAGACGGACAGAAGACTATGAAGCTTTCTTT. Full variable domain (remainder filled in from reference TRBV5-1 and TRBJ1-1): KAGVTQTPRYLIKTRGQQVTLSCSPISGHRSVSWYQQTPGQGLQFLFEYFSETQRNKGNFPGRFSGRQFSNSRSEMNVSTLELGDSALYLCASRRTEDYEAFFGQGTRLTVV.

The genes are TRBV6-6 and TRBJ2-2; 7 bases are shared with TRBD1. The germline CDR1 and CDR2 sequences are MNHNY and SVGAGI (reference sequence). The trim removed 5 bases at V and 4 bases at J, leaving 4 bases unmatched. The CDR3 is 14 residues long. The CDR3 loop reads CASSSHRGTGELFF. For the CDR3, the DNA is TGTGCCAGCAGTAGCCACAGGGGCACCGGGGAGCTGTTTTTT.

The rearrangement uses TRBV6-5 and TRBJ1-1, with unresolved D. Per the germline V gene, CDR1 is MNHEY and CDR2 is SVGAGI. This CDR3 is built from 12 residues. V lost 4 bases and J 8 bases, leaving 11 bases between the germline ends. The CDR3 loop is CASSSEGMEAFF. CDR3 bases: TGTGCCAGCAGTTCAGAGGGAATGGAAGCTTTCTTT.

V and J are TRBV2 and TRBJ1-1; the D is unclear. The germline CDR1 and CDR2 sequences are SNHLY and FYNNEI. Trimming stripped 5 bases from V and 1 base from J, with 8 bases between. The CDR3 contains 13 residues. Here the CDR3 DNA reads TGTGCCAGCAGTCAGGAACCGAACACTGAAGCTTTCTTT. Translation gives CASSQEPNTEAFF.

There are a few counts of this clone. The chain is built from TRBV7-2 and TRBJ1-2; D is perhaps TRBD1 (5 bases). CDR3 size: 12 residues. Trimming shortened V by 2 bases and J by 7 bases, and 8 bases separated the two germline ends. Germline V lookup: CDR1 SGHTA, CDR2 FQGNSA. CDR3 DNA sequence: TGTGCCAGCAGCTTAACCAGGGTTGGCTACACCTTC. Translation gives CASSLTRVGYTF.

The chain links TRBV7-2 to TRBJ2-4; maybe TRBD2 (6 bases). Trimming took off 1 base at V and 12 bases at J, with 16 bases between the two ends. Germline V gene lookup returns CDR1 SGHTA and CDR2 FQGNSA. The CDR3 contains 14 residues. CDR3 protein: CASSLVTLGDSQYF. CDR3 in DNA: TGTGCCAGCAGCTTAGTAACCCTAGGGGACTCTCAGTACTTC. Full variable domain (outside the CDR3, taken from reference TRBV7-2 and TRBJ2-4): GAGVSQSPSNKVTEKGKDVELRCDPISGHTALYWYRQSLGQGLEFLIYFQGNSAPDKSGLPSDRFSAERTGGSVSTLTIQRTQQEDSAVYLCASSLVTLGDSQYFGAGTRLSVL.

This clone was seen repeatedly, ten times or more. Other nucleotide sequences in the sample specify the same CDR3. This sequence joins TRBV15 and TRBJ1-4, with D hard to call. Per the germline V gene, CDR1 is LNHNV and CDR2 is YYDKDF (reference sequence). The CDR3 is made up of 15 amino acids. V was pared by 0 bases and J by 5 bases, with 10 bases between. As DNA, the CDR3 is TGTGCCACCAGCAGAGATCTCGGAGGGAATGAAAAACTGTTTTTT. Translating it yields CATSRDLGGNEKLFF.

This clone was detected only a few times. The chain combines TRBV7-3 with TRBJ1-1, with a possible D match to TRBD1 (5 bases). CDR1 SGHTA and CDR2 FQGTGA come from the germline V gene. This CDR3 spans 14 amino acids. V was trimmed by 5 bases and J by 5 bases, leaving 15 bases between them. The CDR3 sequence: CASSGGGPGTEAFF. The CDR3 bases are TGTGCCAGCAGCGGGGGAGGTCCGGGAACTGAAGCTTTCTTT.

The gene calls are TRBV9 and TRBJ2-1, with a weak D call TRBD2 (6 bases). Trimming removed 3 bases at V and 3 bases at J, with 13 bases between. This CDR3 contains 15 residues. Germline CDR1 is SGDLS and CDR2 is YYNGEE. The CDR3 loop is CASSAAPGGYNEQFF. The CDR3 DNA reads as TGTGCCAGCAGCGCCGCCCCCGGGGGCTACAATGAGCAGTTCTTC.

The sample holds many counts of this clone. The chain has TRBV7-2 and TRBJ2-1; 7 bases match TRBD1. V gave up 5 bases and J gave up 2 bases; unmatched junction bases: 6. The CDR3 runs to 15 residues. Germline CDR1 SGHTA, CDR2 FQGNSA. The CDR3 sequence: CASSRETGPYNEQFF. For the CDR3, the DNA is TGTGCCAGCAGCAGAGAGACAGGGCCCTACAATGAGCAGTTCTTC.

This clone has only a few counts. The chain recombines TRBV7-2 with TRBJ2-3; a possible D gene is TRBD1 (6 bases). This CDR3 comprises 15 residues. V gave up 0 bases and J gave up 6 bases, with 13 bases separating them. The germline V gene encodes CDR1 SGHTA and CDR2 FQGNSA. The CDR3 nucleotides are TGTGCCAGCAGCTTAGCGCTTCTGGGGGCTGATACGCAGTATTTT. This translates into CASSLALLGADTQYF. The full variable domain, completed using reference TRBV7-2 and TRBJ2-3, is GAGVSQSPSNKVTEKGKDVELRCDPISGHTALYWYRQSLGQGLEFLIYFQGNSAPDKSGLPSDRFSAERTGGSVSTLTIQRTQQEDSAVYLCASSLALLGADTQYFGPGTRLTVL.